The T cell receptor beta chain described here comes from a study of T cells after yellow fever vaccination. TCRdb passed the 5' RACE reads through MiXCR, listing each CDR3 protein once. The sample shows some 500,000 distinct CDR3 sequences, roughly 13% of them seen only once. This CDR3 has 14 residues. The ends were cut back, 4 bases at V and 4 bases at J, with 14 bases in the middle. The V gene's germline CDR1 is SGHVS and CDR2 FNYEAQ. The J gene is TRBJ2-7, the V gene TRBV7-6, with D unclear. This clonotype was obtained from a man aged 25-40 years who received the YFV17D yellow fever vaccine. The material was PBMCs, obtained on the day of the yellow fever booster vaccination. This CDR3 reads CASSSHPDRYEQYF. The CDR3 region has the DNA TGTGCCAGCAGCTCTCACCCTGACCGTTACGAGCAGTACTTC. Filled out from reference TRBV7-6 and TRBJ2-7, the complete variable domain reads GAGVSQSPRYKVTKRGQDVALRCDPISGHVSLYWYRQALGQGPEFLTYFNYEAQQDKSGLPNDRFSAERPEGSISTLTIQRTEQRDSAMYRCASSSHPDRYEQYFGPGTRLTVT.